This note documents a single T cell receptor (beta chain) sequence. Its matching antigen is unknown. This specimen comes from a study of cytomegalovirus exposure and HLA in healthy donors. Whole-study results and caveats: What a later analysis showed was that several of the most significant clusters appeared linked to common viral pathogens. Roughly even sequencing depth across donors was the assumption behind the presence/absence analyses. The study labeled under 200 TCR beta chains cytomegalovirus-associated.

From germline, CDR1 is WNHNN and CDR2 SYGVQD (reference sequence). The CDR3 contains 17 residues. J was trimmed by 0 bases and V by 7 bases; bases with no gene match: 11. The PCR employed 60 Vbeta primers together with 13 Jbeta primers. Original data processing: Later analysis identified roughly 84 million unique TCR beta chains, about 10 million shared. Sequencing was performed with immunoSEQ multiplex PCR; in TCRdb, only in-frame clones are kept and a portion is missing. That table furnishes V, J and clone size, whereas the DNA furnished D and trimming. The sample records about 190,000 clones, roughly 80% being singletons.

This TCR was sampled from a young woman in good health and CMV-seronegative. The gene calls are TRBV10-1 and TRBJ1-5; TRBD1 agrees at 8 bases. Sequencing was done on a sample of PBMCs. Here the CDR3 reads CASICDRGRYSNQPQHF. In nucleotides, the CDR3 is TGCGCCAGCATTTGTGACAGGGGTAGGTATAGCAATCAGCCCCAGCATTTT.